These 8 T cell receptor beta chains originate from one sample sequenced in a study of cytomegalovirus exposure and HLA in healthy donors. Amplification used 60 Vbeta primers and 13 Jbeta primers. The method was immunoSEQ multiplex PCR; TCRdb's version includes in-frame clones alone and lacks a portion of them. The data contain about 130,000 clones, around 78% of them seen just once; the ten biggest clones take up approximately 20%. Sequenced input: PBMCs. These receptors originate from a man between 18 and 35 years old in good health and CMV-seropositive.

As DNA, the CDR3 is TGTGCCAGCAGCTTAGCGGGGGGTGGCTACACCTTC. Translation: CASSLAGGGYTF. The chain recombines TRBV7-2 with TRBJ1-2, with a weak D call TRBD1 (5 bases). Germline V CDR1 and CDR2: SGHTA, FQGNSA. This CDR3 comprises 12 residues. V dropped 0 bases and J dropped 7 bases, with 6 bases sitting between them. The whole variable domain, filled in from reference TRBV7-2 and TRBJ1-2, reads GAGVSQSPSNKVTEKGKDVELRCDPISGHTALYWYRQSLGQGLEFLIYFQGNSAPDKSGLPSDRFSAERTGGSVSTLTIQRTQQEDSAVYLCASSLAGGGYTFGSGTRLTVV.

This chain connects TRBV9 to TRBJ2-7, with 9 bases fitting TRBD1. J was trimmed by 6 bases and V by 3 bases; bases with no gene match: 7. Germline V gene data show CDR1 as SGDLS and CDR2 as YYNGEE. The CDR3 loop spans 14 amino acids. The CDR3 is CASSDGTGFSEQYF. The CDR3 nucleotides are TGTGCCAGCAGCGACGGGACAGGGTTTTCCGAGCAGTACTTC.

This chain joins TRBV19 and TRBJ2-5; perhaps TRBD2 as D (5 bases). Trimming took off 7 bases at V and 5 bases at J, with 14 bases between the two ends. This CDR3 has 13 amino acids. The germline V gene encodes CDR1 LNHDA and CDR2 SQIVND (reference sequence). The CDR3 sequence is CASTPGNWETQYF. In DNA, the CDR3 is TGTGCCAGTACTCCCGGGAATTGGGAGACCCAGTACTTC. Combining the CDR3 with reference TRBV19 and TRBJ2-5 gives the whole variable domain DGGITQSPKYLFRKEGQNVTLSCEQNLNHDAMYWYRQDPGQGLRLIYYSQIVNDFQKGDIAEGYSVSREKKESFPLTVTSAQKNPTAFYLCASTPGNWETQYFGPGTRLLVL.

The chain employs TRBV7-3 and TRBJ2-7, with D tentatively TRBD2 (7 bases). The CDR3 runs to 13 residues. Trimming left V 1 base short and J 6 bases short, with 10 bases between. The germline V gene encodes CDR1 SGHTA and CDR2 FQGTGA. DNA for the CDR3: TGTGCCAGCAGCTTAAGCGGGGGCGGCGAGCAGTACTTC. It encodes CASSLSGGGEQYF. The full variable domain, its missing parts supplied by reference TRBV7-3 and TRBJ2-7, is GAGVSQTPSNKVTEKGKYVELRCDPISGHTALYWYRQSLGQGPEFLIYFQGTGAADDSGLPNDRFFAVRPEGSVSTLKIQRTERGDSAVYLCASSLSGGGEQYFGPGTRLTVT.

The V gene is TRBV7-8, the J gene TRBJ1-5; a weak D match, TRBD1 (5 bases). CDR1 and CDR2 from the germline V gene are SGHVS and FQNEAQ. The CDR3 totals 15 residues. Between the trimmed V and J ends, which lost 5 bases and 3 bases, there was a span of 14 bases. CDR3: CASSPGTDYNQPQHF. For the CDR3, the DNA is TGTGCCAGCAGCCCCGGGACGGACTACAATCAGCCCCAGCATTTT.

The chain combines TRBV27 with TRBJ1-2; the D gene is possibly TRBD1 (6 bases). This CDR3 contains 13 residues. Per germline, CDR1 MNHEY and CDR2 SMNVEV (reference sequence). V lost 3 bases and J 8 bases, leaving 13 bases between the germline ends. CDR3 nucleotides: TGTGCCAGCAGTTTTCGGGAGGGGGGCGGCTACACCTTC. This encodes CASSFREGGGYTF.

The count of this clone is one. The CDR3 sequence is CASSFPGTGSYGYTF. CDR3 coding DNA: TGTGCCAGCAGTTTCCCCGGGACAGGGTCCTATGGCTACACCTTC. The chain has TRBV28 and TRBJ1-2; 9 nucleotides line up with TRBD1. The CDR3 spans 15 residues. CDR1 and CDR2 (germline): MDHEN, SYDVKM. After removal of 3 bases from V and 4 bases from J, the junction contained 6 bases not matched to a gene.

This chain connects TRBV28 to TRBJ2-1; TRBD1 is a possible D gene (5 bases). This CDR3 has 12 amino acids. Germline CDR1 MDHEN, CDR2 SYDVKM. Trimming took 8 bases from V and 3 from J, leaving 8 bases between them. The CDR3 coding sequence is TGTGCCAGCTACAGGCTCTACAATGAGCAGTTCTTC. This encodes CASYRLYNEQFF.